These 25 T cell receptor beta chains came from one sample sequenced in a study of cytomegalovirus exposure and HLA in healthy donors. The PCR made use of 60 Vbeta and 13 Jbeta primers. Sequencing was performed with immunoSEQ multiplex PCR; in TCRdb, only in-frame clones are kept and a portion is missing. This table has 50,000 or so clones, around 81% appearing once. Sample: PBMCs. These receptors originate from a boy aged 5-17 years in good health and CMV-seropositive.

V gene TRBV19 combines with J gene TRBJ1-5; weak D call: TRBD1 (6 bases). Per the germline V gene, CDR1 is LNHDA and CDR2 is SQIVND (reference sequence). The length of the CDR3 is 14 residues. Between the trimmed V and J ends, which lost 5 bases and 2 bases, there was a span of 10 bases. The chain's CDR3 is CASSPRQGNQPQHF. The CDR3 DNA reads as TGTGCCAGTAGTCCCCGACAGGGCAATCAGCCCCAGCATTTT.

This chain uses TRBV15 with TRBJ2-2; unclear D gene. The length of the CDR3 is 13 residues. Germline assignment: CDR1 LNHNV and CDR2 YYDKDF (reference sequence). V shed 0 bases and J shed 7 bases, with 6 bases lying between them. The CDR3 bases are TGTGCCACCAGCAGAGAACTGAACGGGGAGCTGTTTTTT. This encodes CATSRELNGELFF.

About this clone: At one of its ends the junction is not consistent with the germline gene, which may arise from a read error. The chain joins TRBV9 to TRBJ2-7; D is perhaps TRBD2 (5 bases). Germline CDR1 is SGDLS and CDR2 is YYNGEE. The CDR3 contains 16 residues. Written as DNA, the CDR3 is TGTGCCAGCAGCGCCGCCGCCCTAGCCCCCTCCTACGGGCAGTACTTC. This sequence encodes CASSAAALAPSYGQYF. The whole variable domain, remainder taken from reference TRBV9 and TRBJ2-7, is DSGVTQTPKHLITATGQRVTLRCSPRSGDLSVYWYQQSLDQGLQFLIQYYNGEERAKGNILERFSAQQFPDLHSELNLSSLELGDSALYFCASSAAALAPSYGQYFGPGTRLTVT.

This clone was detected once. The V gene is TRBV7-9, the J gene TRBJ2-6, with 7 bases aligning to TRBD1. Germline CDR1 is SEHNR and CDR2 is FQNEAQ (reference sequence). The CDR3 has 17 amino acids. Losses at the gene ends were 5 bases for V and 4 bases for J; bases not matched to a gene: 11. CDR3 in DNA: TGTGCCAGCAGCCTCCGGGACAGTCGGAGGGGGGCCAACGTCCTGACTTTC. Translation gives CASSLRDSRRGANVLTF.

This clone was counted a single time. The chain is built from TRBV7-2 and TRBJ2-4; weak D call: TRBD2 (7 bases). V dropped 2 bases and J dropped 8 bases, with 19 bases sitting between them. The length of the CDR3 is 16 residues. Germline values: CDR1 SGHTA, CDR2 FQGNSA. DNA for the CDR3: TGTGCCAGCAGCTTAAGGGCGGGGGTTAAGGGGGACATTCAGTACTTC. Translated, it gives CASSLRAGVKGDIQYF.

The chain carries TRBV10-1 and TRBJ2-5; 8 positions match TRBD1. The CDR3 runs to 13 residues. Germline V CDR1 and CDR2: WNHNN, SYGVQD (reference sequence). The trim removed 3 bases at V and 6 bases at J, leaving 3 bases unmatched. This CDR3 reads CASSDRQGKTQYF. Here the CDR3 DNA reads TGCGCCAGCAGTGATCGACAGGGGAAGACCCAGTACTTC.

This clone was observed a handful of times. The chain carries TRBV6-6 and TRBJ2-7; a possible D gene is TRBD1 (5 bases). The CDR3 length is 13 residues. Germline loops: CDR1 MNHNY, CDR2 SVGAGI (reference sequence). The V end was cut by 0 bases, the J end by 4 bases, with 7 bases between. The DNA for the CDR3 is TGTGCCAGCAGTTACTCGAAGGGGTACGAGCAGTACTTC. The encoded protein is CASSYSKGYEQYF.

This clone has just one count. This chain connects TRBV18 to TRBJ1-6, with D perhaps TRBD1 (5 bases). CDR3 length equals 19 residues. Between the trimmed V and J ends, which lost 2 bases and 8 bases, there was a span of 25 bases. Germline V lookup: CDR1 KGHSH, CDR2 LQKENI. The CDR3 loop is CASSPGAVPPFRADSPLHF. Here the CDR3 DNA reads TGTGCCAGCTCACCAGGCGCAGTGCCTCCCTTCAGGGCGGATTCACCCCTCCACTTT.

For this clone: One end of the junction fails to match germline, which may point to a read error. V is TRBV7-2 and J is TRBJ1-5; maybe TRBD1 (5 bases). Looked up from germline, CDR1 is SGHTA and CDR2 is FQGNSA. CDR3 length: 13 residues. DNA of the CDR3: TGTGCCAGCAGCTTCGACAGCAATCAGTCCCAGCATTTT. Amino acid sequence: CASSFDSNQSQHF.

As regards this clone: The same CDR3 arises from other DNA sequences in this sample as well. The chain combines TRBV5-5 with TRBJ1-2; D unresolved. Between the trimmed V and J ends, which lost 1 base and 5 bases, there was a span of 6 bases. The CDR3 consists of 12 residues. The germline CDR1 and CDR2 sequences are SGHKS and YYEKEE (reference sequence). CDR3 in amino acids: CASSLRGYGYTF. The CDR3, as DNA: TGTGCCAGCAGCTTGAGAGGGTATGGCTACACCTTC.

The V gene is TRBV5-6, the J gene TRBJ1-4; D unresolved. CDR1 SGHDT and CDR2 YYEEEE come from the germline V gene. Trimming shortened V by 0 bases and J by 10 bases, and 19 bases separated the two germline ends. The CDR3 spans 16 residues. In DNA form, the CDR3 reads TGTGCCAGCAGCTTGGCTCCGCGGCTAGAGGGAGGAAAACTGTTTTTT. It is translated as CASSLAPRLEGGKLFF.

This chain links TRBV5-4 with TRBJ1-1; tentative D call: TRBD1 (6 bases). Trimming left V 1 base short and J 6 bases short, with 13 bases between. Germline values: CDR1 SGHNT, CDR2 YYREEE (reference sequence). The CDR3 length is 14 residues. The CDR3 DNA reads as TGTGCCAGCAGCTTGCGATTGGGGGCATCTGAAGCTTTCTTT. The encoded protein is CASSLRLGASEAFF.

The chain combines TRBV5-1 with TRBJ1-1, with D perhaps matching TRBD1 (6 bases). The V gene's germline CDR1 is SGHRS and CDR2 YFSETQ. V lost 4 bases and J 7 bases, leaving 20 bases between the germline ends. The CDR3 length is 15 residues. CDR3 amino acids: CASSLLAGGPGEAFF. The DNA of the CDR3 is TGCGCCAGCAGCCTCCTAGCCGGGGGGCCCGGTGAAGCTTTCTTT.

This sequence joins TRBV29-1 and TRBJ1-2; the match to TRBD1 covers 11 bases. The CDR3 is made up of 13 amino acids. CDR1 is SQVTM and CDR2 is ANQGSEA in the germline V gene. Germline trimming cut 4 bases from V and 8 bases from J; bases unmatched to any gene: 6. The CDR3 spells CSVVGTGGGGYTF. The CDR3 bases are TGCAGCGTTGTCGGGACAGGGGGTGGAGGCTACACCTTC.

The chain employs TRBV2 and TRBJ1-5, with D unclear. Germline CDR1 SNHLY, CDR2 FYNNEI. The CDR3 loop spans 13 amino acids. Trimming took off 6 bases at V and 3 bases at J, with 9 bases between the two ends. This chain's CDR3 is CASRAENNQPQHF. The CDR3 DNA sequence: TGTGCCAGCAGAGCGGAGAACAATCAGCCCCAGCATTTT.

The rearrangement uses TRBV5-4 and TRBJ2-1; 13 bases match TRBD2. Germline V lookup: CDR1 SGHNT, CDR2 YYREEE (reference sequence). This CDR3 spans 16 amino acids. V dropped 9 bases and J dropped 0; count of bases not matched to a gene: 6. CDR3 DNA sequence: TGTGCCACCAGACTAGCGGGGGGCAGCTCCTACAATGAGCAGTTCTTC. Protein product: CATRLAGGSSYNEQFF.

This clone turned up a few times. The CDR3 nucleotides read TGTGCCAGCAGCCTCAATTGGGACAGTAATGAAAAACTGTTTTTT. This sequence encodes CASSLNWDSNEKLFF. J is TRBJ1-4 and V is TRBV6-5; TRBD1 matches 7 bases. Germline CDR1 MNHEY, CDR2 SVGAGI. This CDR3 region has 15 residues. The trim removed 6 bases at V and 4 bases at J, leaving 8 bases unmatched.

The chain couples TRBV29-1 to TRBJ1-2, with TRBD1 matching over 11 bases. J lost 0 bases, V lost 5 bases, and 11 bases had no gene match. Germline loops: CDR1 SQVTM, CDR2 ANQGSEA. The length of the CDR3 is 17 residues. The CDR3: CSVPSGTGGSANYGYTF. CDR3 nucleotides: TGCAGCGTTCCATCCGGGACAGGGGGAAGCGCTAACTATGGCTACACCTTC.

V and J are TRBV9 and TRBJ1-6; the D gene is possibly TRBD1 (5 bases). The V end lost 1 base, the J end lost 10 bases, and 15 bases lay between the germline ends. The germline V gene encodes CDR1 SGDLS and CDR2 YYNGEE. The CDR3 spans 15 residues. CDR3 nucleotide sequence: TGTGCCAGCAGCGTATTTCCGGGAGGGGAGTCACCCCTCCACTTT. It translates to CASSVFPGGESPLHF.

This clone was seen a few times. One end of the junction does not line up with germline, which may come from a read error. The gene calls are TRBV7-9 and TRBJ1-1; 8 positions match TRBD1. This CDR3 has 13 amino acids. CDR1 is SEHNR and CDR2 is FQNEAQ in the germline V gene (reference sequence). CDR3 region: CSSRPGTGTEAFF. The DNA for the CDR3 is TGTTCCAGCAGACCGGGGACAGGCACAGAAGCTTTCTTT.

The chain couples TRBV6-1 to TRBJ1-5, with D maybe TRBD1 (5 bases). Germline CDR1 is MNHNS and CDR2 is SASEGT. The length of the CDR3 is 15 residues. V lost 3 bases, J lost 9 bases, and 18 bases lay in between. The CDR3 nucleotides read TGTGCCAGCAGTGATCTATATGCTTCAAGGGGGCCCCAGCATTTT. It yields the protein CASSDLYASRGPQHF.

The chain carries TRBV18 and TRBJ2-1, with 10 bases that match TRBD2. This CDR3 comprises 17 residues. The J segment lost 6 bases and the V segment lost 10 bases, leaving 18 bases of the junction unmatched. Germline V gene data show CDR1 as KGHSH and CDR2 as LQKENI. CDR3 in DNA: TGTGCCACCAAACCTCTGAACAGCGGGGGGGCTGTCAATGAGCAGTTCTTC. It codes for CATKPLNSGGAVNEQFF. Full variable domain (rest looked up from reference TRBV18 and TRBJ2-1): NAGVMQNPRHLVRRRGQEARLRCSPMKGHSHVYWYRQLPEEGLKFMVYLQKENIIDESGMPKERFSAEFPKEGPSILRIQQVVRGDSAAYFCATKPLNSGGAVNEQFFGPGTRLTVL.

The genes are TRBV5-1 and TRBJ1-5, with D perhaps TRBD1 (5 bases). The CDR3 consists of 15 residues. Germline-derived CDR1 and CDR2 are SGHRS and YFSETQ. Trimming cost V 2 bases and J 1 base, with 10 bases left between them. The CDR3 sequence: CASSLSGVSNQPQHF. The CDR3 nucleotides are TGCGCCAGCAGCTTATCGGGGGTCAGCAATCAGCCCCAGCATTTT.

This sequence joins TRBV5-1 and TRBJ2-5, with 12 bases aligning to TRBD1. The CDR3 is 14 amino acids. The germline V gene encodes CDR1 SGHRS and CDR2 YFSETQ. The V segment lost 3 bases and the J segment 13 bases; nucleotides outside the gene matches: 10. The CDR3 is CASSWDRGLPPLYF. The CDR3 region has the DNA TGCGCCAGCAGCTGGGACAGGGGGCTCCCCCCCCTGTACTTC.

This chain connects TRBV6-1 to TRBJ2-6, with 7 bases lining up with TRBD1. V dropped 4 bases and J dropped 0; count of bases not matched to a gene: 9. Germline V gene data show CDR1 as MNHNS and CDR2 as SASEGT. The CDR3 totals 18 residues. The CDR3 protein is CASSGATGRYSGANVLTF. The CDR3 DNA reads TGTGCCAGCAGTGGTGCGACAGGGAGATACTCTGGGGCCAACGTCCTGACTTTC.